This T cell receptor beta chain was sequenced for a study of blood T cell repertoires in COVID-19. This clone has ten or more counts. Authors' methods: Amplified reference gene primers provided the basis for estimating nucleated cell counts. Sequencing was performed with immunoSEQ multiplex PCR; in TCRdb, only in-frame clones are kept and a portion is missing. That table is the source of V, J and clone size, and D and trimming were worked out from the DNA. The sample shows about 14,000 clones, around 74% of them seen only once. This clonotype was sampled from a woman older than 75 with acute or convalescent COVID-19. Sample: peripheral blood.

The CDR3 protein is CASTDGRGNYGYTF. The DNA for the CDR3 is TGTGCCAGCACGGACGGCCGGGGAAACTATGGCTACACCTTC. The V and J genes are TRBV11-2 and TRBJ1-2; D unresolved. The V and J ends lost 7 bases and 2 bases respectively, with 14 bases between them. The germline CDR1 and CDR2 sequences are SGHAT and FQNNGV. CDR3 size: 14 residues.